What follows are 12 T cell receptor beta chains derived from one specimen sequenced in a study of cytomegalovirus exposure and HLA in healthy donors. The data were produced by immunoSEQ multiplex PCR, yet TCRdb's version contains in-frame clones alone and is incomplete. Here the sample spans approximately 280,000 clones, approximately 83% being singletons. Sample: PBMCs. The origin of the receptors is a woman aged 18-30 years in good health and CMV-seronegative.

This chain connects TRBV6-5 to TRBJ2-2; tentatively, D is TRBD1 (6 bases). The CDR3 length is 15 residues. V lost 5 bases and J lost 8, with 18 bases in between. Germline-derived CDR1 and CDR2 are MNHEY and SVGAGI. The CDR3 sequence is CASSHGTHSVGELFF. The CDR3 DNA sequence: TGTGCCAGCAGTCATGGGACACATTCTGTTGGGGAGCTGTTTTTT.

The chain uses TRBV5-4 and TRBJ2-3; TRBD2 is a possible D gene (5 bases). Germline CDR1 reads SGHNT; CDR2 reads YYREEE (reference sequence). Trimming stripped 2 bases from V and 2 bases from J, with 9 bases between. The CDR3 has 14 residues. The CDR3 loop reads CASSFGLSTDTQYF. In DNA, the CDR3 is TGTGCCAGCAGCTTTGGACTTTCCACAGATACGCAGTATTTT.

In its sample, this clone was seen a few times. V is TRBV29-1 and J is TRBJ1-2; 9 positions match TRBD1. The V segment lost 3 bases and the J segment 8 bases; nucleotides outside the gene matches: 4. The CDR3 covers 12 residues. From germline, CDR1 is SQVTM and CDR2 ANQGSEA. CDR3 residues: CSVDSGTGGYTF. The CDR3 bases are TGCAGCGTTGATTCCGGGACAGGGGGCTACACCTTC.

This sequence joins TRBV7-6 and TRBJ1-2, with a possible D match to TRBD1 (5 bases). Germline CDR1 and CDR2: SGHVS and FNYEAQ. V gave up 0 bases and J gave up 4 bases, with 18 bases separating them. CDR3 length: 17 amino acids. CDR3 protein: CASSLALSEAGGYGYTF. CDR3 in DNA: TGTGCCAGCAGCTTAGCTCTGTCGGAGGCCGGGGGCTATGGCTACACCTTC.

The chain combines TRBV7-9 with TRBJ1-1, with D hard to call. Germline V CDR1 and CDR2: SEHNR, FQNEAQ (reference sequence). This CDR3 has 11 amino acids. The V end was cut by 5 bases, the J end by 11 bases, with 12 bases between. CDR3 DNA sequence: TGTGCCAGCAGCCCTCAATGGGCGGCTTTCTTT. Encoded protein: CASSPQWAAFF. Based on the CDR3 plus reference TRBV7-9 and TRBJ1-1, the full variable domain is DTGVSQNPRHKITKRGQNVTFRCDPISEHNRLYWYRQTLGQGPEFLTYFQNEAQLEKSRLLSDRFSAERPKGSFSTLEIQRTEQGDSAMYLCASSPQWAAFFGQGTRLTVV.

The genes are TRBV5-1 and TRBJ2-5; TRBD1 is a possible D gene (6 bases). Trimming pared 2 bases from V and 2 bases from J, leaving 16 bases between. The CDR3 runs to 16 residues. Germline CDR1 and CDR2: SGHRS and YFSETQ. CDR3: CASSFYQGTRQETQYF. Here the CDR3 DNA reads TGCGCCAGCAGCTTCTATCAGGGGACCCGACAAGAGACCCAGTACTTC.

The chain uses TRBV10-3 and TRBJ2-5, with 7 bases identical to TRBD2. Germline V lookup: CDR1 ENHRY, CDR2 SYGVKD. J gave up 4 bases and V 2 bases, and 10 bases lay outside the gene matches. This CDR3 contains 16 residues. CDR3: CAISEQTLAGSETQYF. The CDR3 bases are TGTGCCATCAGTGAGCAAACCTTAGCGGGTTCAGAGACCCAGTACTTC.

This clone has more than one count but fewer than ten. This rearrangement joins TRBV27 to TRBJ1-2; a weak D match, TRBD1 (6 bases). From germline, CDR1 is MNHEY and CDR2 SMNVEV (reference sequence). The CDR3 totals 11 residues. Deletions cut 10 bases from V and 4 bases from J, with 10 bases between. The CDR3 region has the DNA TGTGCCATACAGGGTGGCTATGGCTACACCTTC. This gives the protein CAIQGGYGYTF.

This clone was detected once. CDR3 coding DNA: TGTGCCAGCAGCTTCTACCTACGGCGGGGGAATTACAATGAGCAGTTCTTC. Translated: CASSFYLRRGNYNEQFF. This rearrangement joins TRBV5-6 to TRBJ2-1, with 7 bases that match TRBD2. V dropped 2 bases and J dropped 4; count of bases not matched to a gene: 12. Germline lookup yields CDR1 SGHDT and CDR2 YYEEEE. This CDR3 contains 17 residues.

The chain combines TRBV27 with TRBJ1-1; TRBD1 aligns across 8 bases. This CDR3 has 15 amino acids. With 5 bases clipped from V and 4 bases from J, the junction kept 9 bases outside the gene matches. Germline loops: CDR1 MNHEY, CDR2 SMNVEV (reference sequence). CDR3 loop: CASSARQGRVTEAFF. The CDR3 bases are TGTGCCAGCAGTGCTAGACAGGGGAGGGTCACTGAAGCTTTCTTT.

The chain joins TRBV19 to TRBJ1-5; 7 bases are shared with TRBD1. CDR3 length equals 13 residues. Trimming took 4 bases from V and 5 from J; bases not matched to a gene: 2. CDR1 and CDR2 (germline): LNHDA, SQIVND (reference sequence). As DNA, the CDR3 is TGTGCCAGTAGTAGGGACAGAGATCAGCCCCAGCATTTT. Amino acid sequence: CASSRDRDQPQHF.

This clone was seen more than once but under ten times. This chain links TRBV7-9 with TRBJ1-6; 9 nucleotides line up with TRBD1. This CDR3 comprises 15 residues. Germline V CDR1 and CDR2: SEHNR, FQNEAQ (reference sequence). J was trimmed by 3 bases and V by 5 bases; bases with no gene match: 2. The CDR3 here is CASSGQGFYNSPLHF. CDR3 nucleotide sequence: TGTGCCAGCAGCGGACAGGGGTTCTATAATTCACCCCTCCACTTT. Using reference TRBV7-9 and TRBJ1-6 for the parts outside the CDR3, the full variable domain is DTGVSQNPRHKITKRGQNVTFRCDPISEHNRLYWYRQTLGQGPEFLTYFQNEAQLEKSRLLSDRFSAERPKGSFSTLEIQRTEQGDSAMYLCASSGQGFYNSPLHFGNGTRLTVT.